These T cell receptor beta chains were read from a single sample in a study of OX40 agonist ivuxolimab in advanced cancers. Clones were sequenced by immunoSEQ multiplex PCR, and TCRdb holds only the in-frame ones, with some missing. This table holds about 60,000 clones, about 85% found once. The sample here was CD4+ or CD8+ T cells sorted from blood, taken in a trial of the OX40 agonist ivuxolimab. Receptors were obtained from an adult with an advanced solid tumor such as melanoma, head and neck, liver or kidney cancer. Each CDR3 is given with its conserved first and last residue. Each record gives: clone size, J gene, V gene, D gene, CDR3 DNA, CDR3 protein. D genes are given only for firm matches. Where a row states a size, it is once, few, many or the class of an expanded clone; other rows omit it.

>.|TRBJ1-1|TRBV10-3|.
TGTGCCAGCCACGGGCCCGACACTGAAGCTTTCTTT
CASHGPDTEAFF
>.|TRBJ1-1|TRBV4-2|.
TGTGCCAGCAGACCCCGGACAGTGAACACTGAAGCTTTCTTT
CASRPRTVNTEAFF
>.|TRBJ1-3|TRBV2|.
TGTGCCAGCAGTGGGGAGGGACTGACTGGAAACACCATATATTTT
CASSGEGLTGNTIYF
>.|TRBJ2-1|TRBV18|.
TGTGCCAGCTCACCACCCCCCGGGACAACCATTGACAATGAGCAGTTCTTC
CASSPPPGTTIDNEQFF
>few|TRBJ2-7|TRBV30|.
TGTGCCTGGAGTGTAGGACGACAAGGGGGGCAGGGCTACGAGCAGTACTTC
CAWSVGRQGGQGYEQYF
>once|TRBJ2-6|TRBV28|.
TGTGCCAGCAGTATCCAAGGGGGAAACTCTGGGGCCAACGTCCTGACTTTC
CASSIQGGNSGANVLTF
>.|TRBJ1-2|TRBV30|.
TGTGCCTCCTTCTGGGGGGGGGCTAACTATGGCTACACCTTC
CASFWGGANYGYTF
>few|TRBJ2-7|TRBV7-9|.
TGTGCCAGCAGCTTACAGGGCGTCGGCGAGCAGTACTTC
CASSLQGVGEQYF
>.|TRBJ1-2|TRBV30|.
TGTGCCTGGAGTCTCCGCTACTATGGCTACACCTTC
CAWSLRYYGYTF
>.|TRBJ2-5|TRBV7-2|TRBD2
TGTGCCAGCAGCTTAGCGCTAGCGGGGGGGTACCAAGAGACCCAGTACTTC
CASSLALAGGYQETQYF
>.|TRBJ2-7|TRBV7-9|.
TGTGCCAGCAGCCCCGTCTACGAGCAGTACTTC
CASSPVYEQYF
>.|TRBJ1-1|TRBV11-2|.
TGTGCCAGCAGCTTAGCCAGCAGGGGGAACACTGAAGCTTTCTTT
CASSLASRGNTEAFF
>once|TRBJ2-2|TRBV6-6|TRBD2
TGTGCCAGCAGTTTCTCGACTAGCAGAGACACCGGGGAGCTGTTTTTT
CASSFSTSRDTGELFF
>.|TRBJ1-2|TRBV5-4|.
TGTGCCAGCAGCTTGGGATTGGGCAGTGATAACTATGGCTACACCTTC
CASSLGLGSDNYGYTF
>.|TRBJ2-7|TRBV25-1|.
TGTGCCAGCAGTGAGGCGGAGGGGTCGTTCGAGCAGTACTTC
CASSEAEGSFEQYF
>once|TRBJ1-5|TRBV4-1|.
TGCGCCAGCAGCCAGTGGACAAGCAATCAGCCCCAGCATTTT
CASSQWTSNQPQHF
>.|TRBJ1-4|TRBV13|.
TGTGCCAGCAGCTTAGGTAATGAAAAACTGTTTTTT
CASSLGNEKLFF
>.|TRBJ2-2|TRBV18|.
TGTGCCAGCTCACGGACTGGGGCCTCGTCCGGGGAGCTGTTTTTT
CASSRTGASSGELFF
>.|TRBJ1-1|TRBV11-2|.
TGTGCCAGCAGCTTATCGGGGTTGAACACTGAAGCTTTCTTT
CASSLSGLNTEAFF
>.|TRBJ1-3|TRBV4-3|.
TGCGCCAGCAGCCAAGATCCTGGGGGTGGAAACACCATATATTTT
CASSQDPGGGNTIYF
>once|TRBJ1-2|TRBV30|.
TGTGCCTGGGGGGCGGAAGCTAACTATGGCTACACCTTC
CAWGAEANYGYTF
>.|TRBJ1-4|TRBV5-1|TRBD1
TGCGCCAGCAGCTCCGGGACAGGGAATGAAAAACTGTTTTTT
CASSSGTGNEKLFF
>.|TRBJ2-2|TRBV9|.
TGTGCCAGCAGCGTTCGACAGAGCGCGAACACCGGGGAGCTGTTTTTT
CASSVRQSANTGELFF
>.|TRBJ2-3|TRBV6-5|TRBD1
TGTGCCATCACAAGACAGGGTGGTACAGATACGCAGTATTTT
CAITRQGGTDTQYF
>once|TRBJ1-1|TRBV6-1|.
TGTGCCAGCACCCTAGGGGTCCTGAACACTGAAGCTTTCTTT
CASTLGVLNTEAFF